Reported below is one T cell receptor beta chain. The antigen it binds to is not known. Base qualities are not recorded, but no much larger clone differs from it by a single base. Library preparation used the immunoSEQ multiplex PCR assay. For the multiplex PCR, a mixture combining 60 forward primers for TCR Vbeta segments and 13 reverse primers for TCR Jbeta segments was used. The CDR3 region of rearranged TCR beta genes was amplified from genomic DNA with a multiplex PCR assay. Amplified TCR beta libraries were sequenced as 87-base-pair reads on the Illumina HiSeq System. In the source study's methods: In a later analysis, roughly 80 million unique TCR beta chains were counted across the 690 or so repertoires, and roughly 9.9 million of these chains were shared by at least two donors. A nearest-neighbor algorithm error-corrected the raw reads and collapsed the reads into unique sequences, merging closely related sequences to remove PCR and sequencing errors. V, D and J gene segments were assigned by aligning CDR3 sequences to IMGT reference sequences. For a sequence to be retained, at least a six-nucleotide match to both a V gene segment and a J gene segment was required. Rearrangements were classified as productive when the CDR3 lacked stop codons and remained in frame with V and J, and all other rearrangements were classified as non-productive. Following IMGT convention, CDR3 was defined as the stretch from the second conserved V-encoded cysteine to the conserved J-encoded phenylalanine. The earlier analysis of about 500 of the donors excluded sequences that lacked an unambiguous match to a single V gene segment. An earlier analysis of about 600 of the donors called V segments functional above 56.7% productive rearrangements and segregating when the between-donor standard deviation exceeded 5%. To diagnose cytomegalovirus status from the catalog of TCR beta chain sequences, a statistical classification framework was built. In a later analysis, V and J genes were assigned by comparing TCR nucleotide sequences against IMGT/GENE-DB human TR gene sequences. In a later analysis, CDR3 sequences and most-parsimonious VDJ recombination scenarios were assigned using the TCRdist pipeline. In a later analysis, every TCR beta chain was defined by the combination of its CDR3 amino acid sequence and its V-gene family, and reads without a unique V-gene family were dropped. To address suspected cross-contamination and a sequencing artifact, a later analysis removed several hundred highly shared, low-generation-probability nucleotide sequences. For each public chain, a later analysis derived a clonal expansion index from normalized ranks of inferred template counts within each repertoire. In a later analysis, generation probabilities were computed with a VDJ recombination model fitted to out-of-frame rearrangements, and the resulting probabilities were checked against IGoR. A later analysis scored TCR-TCR, TCR-HLA and TCR-CMV co-occurrence with hypergeometric tests, applying a repertoire-size bias correction to TCR pairs. In a later analysis, false discovery rates were estimated by permuting HLA or CMV assignments 20 times. In a later analysis, co-occurring TCRs were grouped with DBSCAN, and TCRdist sequence similarity was added when clustering was performed within HLA-allele-positive subsets. Co-occurrence clustering excluded repertoires with fewer than 30,000 or more than 120,000 public chains, plus five with anomalous nucleotide sharing. TCRdb provides this immuneACCESS table in a form limited to in-frame rearrangements. Some clones are lacking; in checked studies, under half of them reflect an unresolved V gene, and why the rest are absent is not known. D and trimming were read from the DNA, whereas the V and J calls and clone size are those reported in that table. The sample has about 240,000 clones on record, 80% to 90% of them singletons. Together, the top ten hold roughly 0.24% of the sample.

This sample was taken from a study of cytomegalovirus exposure and HLA in healthy donors (dated by TCRdb to the late 2010s). At the level of the whole study: An earlier analysis of about 530 of the donors reported approximately 260 Gb of sequence data and 117 million unique TCR beta sequences obtained from roughly 180 million T cells. On average, roughly 250,000 unique TCR beta nucleotide sequences were sequenced per donor among fewer than 500 genotyped donors of the cohort, with around 19% of those sequences being non-productive. The study was designed to test whether signatures of past pathogen exposure could be identified by cataloging public T cell receptors. A later genetic analysis used genome-wide SNP genotypes for about 60% of the roughly 700 donors, treating that subset as a discovery cohort. Alongside the repertoire data, information on donor age, sex, ethnicity and CMV serostatus was compiled. In a later analysis, previously published TCR beta repertoires from some 640 donors were re-analyzed and high-resolution HLA genotyping was added so that TCR occurrence patterns could be studied. The number of typed donors differed by locus: roughly 620-630 for A, B, C, DRB1 and DQB1; approximately 530 for DQA1; 606 for DPA1; and around 490 for DPB1. To predict cytomegalovirus infection status, the study combined high-throughput TCR immunosequencing, statistical association of individual TCRs with disease status, and machine learning. Both class I and class II loci were covered by HLA typing, at four-digit resolution. Along with the approximately 650-subject first cohort, a separate validation cohort of some 130 different subjects was used. Every discovery cohort repertoire had been produced on one sequencing platform. Of the 300 to 500 genotyped donors, less than 90% were placed in the genetic ancestry cluster associated with self-reported Caucasian donors. The later analysis used no new phenotypic data to find candidate immune exposures, relying instead on TCR beta sequences and their occurrence across donors. Because of strong linkage in the cohort, roughly five DR-DQ haplotypes were treated as single units for association and clustering. The study profiled the T cell repertoires of under 850 subjects by immunosequencing and related them to cytomegalovirus serostatus. An early release covering 500 to 750 HLA-typed donors comprised about 290 gigabases of sequencing data and around 86 million unique TCR sequences. An earlier analysis of some 600 of the donors applied high-throughput TCR beta sequencing to assess whether each TCR beta V gene segment acted as functional or pseudogenic.

Beyond this particular receptor, the publication reports: In both the original and validation cohorts, the classifier was reported to diagnose cytomegalovirus status with high specificity and sensitivity. A later genetic analysis associated a missense DCLRE1C variant with V-gene and J-gene trimming of TCR beta chains, and an independent cohort replicated the association. For the cohort, immune exposure information was limited to CMV serostatus. According to a later analysis, parvovirus B19, influenza, CMV and Epstein-Barr virus appeared linked to several top co-occurrence clusters. The 87-base-pair reads could not distinguish some IMGT-functional V segments, including TRBV6-2 and TRBV6-3, so those segments were excluded. In a later analysis, HLA-associated TCR beta chains were found to be more clonally expanded and to have lower generation probabilities than equally common non-associated chains. An earlier analysis of some 590 of the donors showed that most TCR beta V segments appeared in productive rearrangements either about 87% or about 30% of the time, which broadly matched IMGT annotations. The authors suggested that the approach could potentially be generalized to other disease states and immunological phenotypes. A later analysis associated about 18,000 TCR beta sequences with specific HLA alleles at a false discovery rate of 0.05. Correlated functional status among segregating V segments might reflect linkage disequilibrium, but an unknown experimental factor could not be ruled out. Only TCR beta chains were sequenced in this cohort, and the absence of alpha or paired-chain data limited detectable features. In a later analysis, the rate of TCR association differed among HLA loci, with DRB1 alleles having the most associated TCRs and HLA-C alleles having the fewest. A cluster of highly shared sequence variants was judged likely to represent a technical artifact of the sequencing pipeline. The earlier analysis of 587 of the donors excluded 15 to 20 rarely observed V segments, including chromosome 9 orphons, because counts were too low. Because HLA typing was unavailable for some donors at each locus, only the typed subset was used in association tests. In a later genetic analysis, fewer N-insertions in productive TCRs were reported among donors in an Asian-associated ancestry cluster than the roughly 700-donor mean. According to a later analysis, most CMV-associated TCR beta chains appeared to be HLA-restricted, and the HLA associations seemed to be driven largely by CMV exposure. Presence/absence analyses assumed roughly uniform sequencing depth across donors, an assumption that may not hold. When HLA alleles, especially DR and DQ, strongly co-occurred, attributing TCR associations to individual alleles was difficult. In the study, approximately 160 TCR beta chains were listed as associated with cytomegalovirus. In vitro tests confirmed that a few of the cytomegalovirus-associated TCR beta chains recognize cytomegalovirus antigens. Most TCR sequences were seen in very few donors, while some public TCRs were found in many individuals. A further reported finding was that TCR beta sequences accurately predicted the HLA-A and HLA-B alleles for most subjects in the first cohort.

The cohort comprised around 690 healthy bone marrow donors. All cohort members were sampled while nominally healthy, although unrecorded immune exposures were likely present. The donor was CMV seronegative and belonged to the group of over 350 seronegative cohort members. Each donor provided a peripheral blood sample, and peripheral blood mononuclear cells were used for TCR beta sequencing. The Qiagen DNeasy Blood Extraction Kit was used to extract genomic DNA from the blood cell samples. The germline V gene gives CDR1 as KGHSH and CDR2 as LQKENI. V lost 2 bases and J lost 7 bases, and the count of bases not matched to a germline gene is 8. From the cysteine through the phenylalanine, the CDR3 covers 15 amino acids. CDR3 DNA is the only sequence kept; it has 45 bases, read in frame from the first base.

This clonotype was obtained from a girl aged 2-15 years in good health and CMV-seronegative. What was sequenced was PBMCs. Recombination joined TRBV18 with TRBJ2-1; the junction holds 7 bases that match TRBD1. Here is the DNA: TGTGCCAGCTCACCAGGAGACAGGGTCCGTAATGAGCAGTTCTTC. This translates into CASSPGDRVRNEQFF.